The entry below describes one T cell receptor (beta chain). In the study's own analysis: Reference gene primers were amplified, and this amplification served to estimate nucleated cell counts. Sequencing used immunoSEQ multiplex PCR; TCRdb keeps in-frame clones, though not all of them. V, J and clone size are taken as reported in that table, and D and trimming were inferred from the DNA itself. Here the sample spans approximately 200,000 clones, approximately 78% being singletons. This sample is part of a study of blood T cell repertoires in COVID-19. Study overall: COVID-19 samples collected from the United States, Italy and Spain covered acute and convalescent phases. T cells, B-cell-depleted T cells, or PBMCs supplied cDNA or gDNA.

The CDR3 runs 16 residues. Germline values: CDR1 MGHRA, CDR2 YSYEKL. Trimming took 9 bases from V and 7 from J; bases not matched to a gene: 13. This TCR was recovered from a woman of 80 years or more with acute or convalescent COVID-19. The chain couples TRBV4-1 to TRBJ1-6; 9 positions match TRBD1. Sequencing was performed on peripheral blood. CDR3 loop: CASCEAGTGRNSPLHF. DNA for the CDR3: TGCGCCAGTTGTGAGGCCGGGACAGGGAGGAATTCACCCCTCCACTTT.